This paragraph reports one T cell receptor (beta chain). What it recognizes is unknown. The PCR ran on 60 Vbeta and 13 Jbeta primers. Generated by immunoSEQ multiplex PCR, the TCRdb table keeps only in-frame clones and is missing some. The table has some 90,000 clones, roughly 77% seen once. CDR3 length equals 13 residues. Between the trimmed V and J ends, which lost 5 bases and 5 bases, there was a span of 11 bases. Germline CDR1 and CDR2: MRHNA and SNTAGT. This record comes from a study of cytomegalovirus exposure and HLA in healthy donors. Study at large: Drawn from HLA-typed donors, approximately 85 million unique TCRs were held in an early data release. Whole-study results and caveats: Another analysis was done later, and it associated approximately 15,000 TCR beta sequences with HLA alleles at 0.05 false discovery rate. Later analysis revealed greater clonal expansion in HLA-associated TCR beta chains than in equally common others.

The chain uses TRBV6-4 and TRBJ2-3; D is perhaps TRBD1 (5 bases). This TCR derives from a man aged 35 to 55 in good health and CMV-seronegative. Sequencing was carried out using PBMCs. DNA of the CDR3: TGTGCCAGCAGTACTTCAGGGATAGATACGCAGTATTTT. It encodes CASSTSGIDTQYF.